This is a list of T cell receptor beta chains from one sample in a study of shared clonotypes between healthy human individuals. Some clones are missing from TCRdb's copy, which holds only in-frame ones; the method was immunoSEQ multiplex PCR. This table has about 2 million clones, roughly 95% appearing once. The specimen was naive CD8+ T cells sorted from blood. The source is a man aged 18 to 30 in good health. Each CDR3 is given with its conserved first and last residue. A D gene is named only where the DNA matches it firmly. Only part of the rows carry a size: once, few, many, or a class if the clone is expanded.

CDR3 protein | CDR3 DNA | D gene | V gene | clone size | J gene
CASREGPFNEQFF | TGTGCCAGCAGAGAGGGGCCCTTCAATGAGCAGTTCTTC | - | TRBV6-6 | - | TRBJ2-1
CASSTIAGISYEQYF | TGTGCCAGCAGCACAATAGCGGGGATCTCCTACGAGCAGTACTTC | TRBD2 | TRBV28 | - | TRBJ2-7
CASSPGEHAGRQPQHF | TGTGCCAGCTCACCCGGTGAGCACGCGGGAAGGCAGCCCCAGCATTTT | - | TRBV18 | - | TRBJ1-5
CASSKGSRRLYEQYF | TGTGCCAGCAGCAAAGGGAGCAGGAGACTCTACGAGCAGTACTTC | - | TRBV21-1 | - | TRBJ2-7
CASSLGQQETQYF | TGTGCCAGCAGCTTGGGACAGCAAGAGACCCAGTACTTC | TRBD1 | TRBV11-2 | few | TRBJ2-5
CASSNPRAYSDRGRPPETQYF | TGTGCCAGCAGCAACCCCCGCGCTTACAGTGACAGGGGACGCCCTCCAGAGACCCAGTACTTC | TRBD1 | TRBV9 | - | TRBJ2-5
CASSQVASRLADTDTQYF | TGCGCCAGCAGCCAAGTTGCCAGTCGGCTAGCGGACACAGATACGCAGTATTTT | TRBD2 | TRBV4-1 | once | TRBJ2-3
CAITPGGNGYTF | TGTGCCATCACCCCAGGGGGGAATGGCTACACCTTC | TRBD1 | TRBV10-3 | - | TRBJ1-2
CASSLGGAGNQPQHF | TGTGCCAGCAGCTTGGGAGGGGCGGGCAATCAGCCCCAGCATTTT | - | TRBV5-8 | once | TRBJ1-5
CASSVQGEGPTSYEQYF | TGCGCCAGCAGCGTCCAAGGGGAGGGACCCACCTCCTACGAGCAGTACTTC | TRBD2 | TRBV4-1 | once | TRBJ2-7
CAWKILDTEAFF | TGTGCCTGGAAGATACTGGACACTGAAGCTTTCTTT | - | TRBV30 | - | TRBJ1-1
CASSPILQGPGELFF | TGTGCCAGCTCACCAATCCTTCAGGGTCCCGGGGAGCTGTTTTTT | - | TRBV18 | - | TRBJ2-2
CAWDDTDTQYF | TGTGCCTGGGATGACACAGATACGCAGTATTTT | - | TRBV30 | - | TRBJ2-3
CASSSFSGFTDTQYF | TGTGCCAGCAGCTCGTTTAGCGGCTTTACAGATACGCAGTATTTT | - | TRBV7-8 | - | TRBJ2-3
CASSSGLAGALISYNEQFF | TGTGCCAGCAGCTCGGGACTAGCGGGGGCCCTTATCTCCTACAATGAGCAGTTCTTC | TRBD2 | TRBV5-4 | - | TRBJ2-1
CASSVTSALQETQYF | TGTGCCAGCAGCGTAACTAGCGCTCTCCAAGAGACCCAGTACTTC | TRBD2 | TRBV9 | - | TRBJ2-5
CASSQVTGNTEAFF | TGCGCCAGCAGCCAAGTGACGGGAAACACTGAAGCTTTCTTT | - | TRBV4-3 | - | TRBJ1-1
CASSASAGELFF | TGCGCCAGCAGCGCGAGTGCCGGGGAGCTGTTTTTT | - | TRBV5-1 | - | TRBJ2-2
CASTLRRGSSDEKLFF | TGTGCCAGCACCCTCCGACGGGGAAGTTCTGATGAAAAACTGTTTTTT | - | TRBV7-9 | - | TRBJ1-4
CASSPGGSYEQYF | TGTGCCAGCAGCCCGGGGGGCTCCTACGAGCAGTACTTC | TRBD2 | TRBV9 | - | TRBJ2-7
CASNLMGLGGYTF | TGTGCCAGTAACTTAATGGGCCTTGGTGGCTACACCTTC | - | TRBV19 | - | TRBJ1-2
CASSVTPGLEGETQYF | TGTGCCAGCAGCGTGACACCGGGACTAGAAGGCGAGACCCAGTACTTC | TRBD2 | TRBV9 | once | TRBJ2-5
CAWSGLVDGNEQFF | TGTGCCTGGAGTGGACTAGTCGATGGCAATGAGCAGTTCTTC | - | TRBV30 | - | TRBJ2-1
CASSDWDRVGETQYF | TGTGCCAGCAGTGATTGGGACAGGGTGGGGGAGACCCAGTACTTC | TRBD1 | TRBV6-1 | once | TRBJ2-5
CASSLTAYTEAFF | TGTGCCAGCAGCCTGACTGCCTACACTGAAGCTTTCTTT | - | TRBV9 | once | TRBJ1-1
CASSVRLAGGADTQYF | TGTGCCAGCAGCGTCAGACTAGCGGGGGGGGCAGATACGCAGTATTTT | TRBD2 | TRBV9 | once | TRBJ2-3
CASDEDSLNTEAFF | TGTGCCAGCGACGAGGACAGCCTGAACACTGAAGCTTTCTTT | - | TRBV6-6 | - | TRBJ1-1
CASSDGTSGLEQFF | TGTGCCAGCAGCGACGGGACTAGCGGTCTAGAGCAGTTCTTC | TRBD2 | TRBV7-9 | - | TRBJ2-1
CASSSTRGHPLYEQYF | TGTGCCAGCAGCTCCACCAGGGGCCACCCTCTTTACGAGCAGTACTTC | - | TRBV7-9 | - | TRBJ2-7
CASSLEGVYGYTF | TGTGCCAGCAGCTTAGAGGGTGTCTATGGCTACACCTTC | - | TRBV11-2 | - | TRBJ1-2
CASSLAGGPDNEQFF | TGTGCCAGCAGTTTAGCGGGGGGGCCAGATAATGAGCAGTTCTTC | TRBD2 | TRBV28 | - | TRBJ2-1
CASSDYTDTQYF | TGTGCCAGCAGCGACTACACAGATACGCAGTATTTT | - | TRBV7-3 | - | TRBJ2-3
CASSEWTGTLNEQFF | TGTGCCAGCAGTGAATGGACAGGGACCCTCAATGAGCAGTTCTTC | TRBD1 | TRBV2 | once | TRBJ2-1
CASSQDWATQETQYF | TGCGCCAGCAGCCAAGATTGGGCTACCCAAGAGACCCAGTACTTC | - | TRBV4-3 | - | TRBJ2-5
CASSLDSGVTGELFF | TGTGCCAGCAGCTTAGACAGCGGGGTTACCGGGGAGCTGTTTTTT | TRBD2 | TRBV7-2 | - | TRBJ2-2
CASSGASGADTGELFF | TGTGCCAGCAGCGGCGCGTCGGGGGCTGACACCGGGGAGCTGTTTTTT | - | TRBV9 | - | TRBJ2-2
CASSAQLTDTQYF | TGTGCCAGCAGTGCCCAACTCACAGATACGCAGTATTTT | - | TRBV5-4 | - | TRBJ2-3
CASSPVTGGDSPLHF | TGTGCCAGCAGCCCGGTGACAGGGGGGGATTCACCCCTCCACTTT | TRBD1 | TRBV9 | - | TRBJ1-6
CASSDSPDHSPLHF | TGTGCCAGCAGTGACAGTCCCGATCATTCACCCCTCCACTTT | - | TRBV27 | - | TRBJ1-6
CASSLSIRGHTDTQYF | TGTGCCAGCAGTTTATCGATACGGGGACACACAGATACGCAGTATTTT | - | TRBV27 | - | TRBJ2-3
CASSELAGDDETQYF | TGCGCCAGCAGTGAGTTGGCTGGGGACGATGAGACCCAGTACTTC | - | TRBV10-2 | - | TRBJ2-5
CASSRHPGEGPDTQYF | TGTGCCAGCAGCCGTCATCCGGGGGAGGGCCCAGATACGCAGTATTTT | TRBD2 | TRBV9 | - | TRBJ2-3
CASSSYGEQYF | TGTGCCAGCAGCTCCTACGGGGAGCAGTACTTC | - | TRBV7-9 | - | TRBJ2-7
CAWSSRALSTDTQYF | TGTGCCTGGAGTTCGAGGGCGCTCAGCACAGATACGCAGTATTTT | - | TRBV30 | - | TRBJ2-3
CAWSVGGSDGYTF | TGTGCCTGGAGTGTTGGGGGCTCGGATGGCTACACCTTC | - | TRBV30 | - | TRBJ1-2
CASSFPGTNNEQFF | TGTGCCAGCAGTTTCCCCGGGACTAACAATGAGCAGTTCTTC | TRBD2 | TRBV27 | - | TRBJ2-1
CASSSRLGTRAYEQYF | TGTGCCAGCAGTTCCCGGCTCGGGACCAGGGCCTACGAGCAGTACTTC | - | TRBV27 | - | TRBJ2-7
CASSYGTSGYEQYF | TGTGCCAGCTCATACGGGACTAGCGGATACGAGCAGTACTTC | TRBD2 | TRBV18 | few | TRBJ2-7
CASRDSEGTEAFF | TGTGCCAGCAGGGACAGTGAGGGCACTGAAGCTTTCTTT | - | TRBV2 | - | TRBJ1-1
CASMASTEAFF | TGTGCCAGCATGGCTTCGACTGAAGCTTTCTTT | - | TRBV7-9 | - | TRBJ1-1
CASSDLGLRYEQFF | TGTGCCAGCAGCGACCTTGGGCTCCGATATGAGCAGTTCTTC | - | TRBV11-2 | - | TRBJ2-1
CASSIRQGFARGGDTQYF | TGCGCCAGCAGCATCCGACAGGGTTTCGCAAGGGGCGGGGATACGCAGTATTTT | TRBD1 | TRBV4-1 | - | TRBJ2-3
CASSDRAGNPYYEQYF | TGTGCCAGCAGTGACCGGGCCGGGAACCCTTACTACGAGCAGTACTTC | - | TRBV2 | - | TRBJ2-7
CASSLSPGSGNTIYF | TGTGCCAGCAGCTTGTCTCCAGGGTCTGGAAACACCATATATTTT | - | TRBV27 | - | TRBJ1-3
CASSYLPTGVETQYF | TGTGCCAGCAGTTACCTACCGACAGGGGTGGAGACCCAGTACTTC | TRBD1 | TRBV6-5 | - | TRBJ2-5
CASSLPLGFKETQYF | TGTGCCAGCAGCTTACCGTTGGGGTTTAAAGAGACCCAGTACTTC | - | TRBV11-2 | - | TRBJ2-5
CASSLDGDPGANVLTF | TGTGCCAGCAGCTTGGATGGGGACCCTGGGGCCAACGTCCTGACTTTC | - | TRBV5-4 | - | TRBJ2-6
CASSYSGTAYGYTF | TGCGCCAGCAGCTACTCCGGGACAGCCTATGGCTACACCTTC | TRBD1 | TRBV5-1 | - | TRBJ1-2
CASSVGDIFATNEKLFF | TGTGCCAGCAGTGTTGGGGACATCTTTGCAACTAATGAAAAACTGTTTTTT | - | TRBV6-1 | - | TRBJ1-4